This T cell receptor (beta chain) was sequenced for a study of response to subunit inactivated influenza vaccine. Study results and caveats: The authors suggested that few new T cells are recruited per seasonal influenza vaccination.

TCRdb re-derived calls from the RT-PCR reads in MiXCR, one entry per CDR3 protein. The sample has 600,000 to 850,000 distinct CDR3 sequences; roughly 15% are singletons. The CDR3 is 14 residues long. The germline V and J ends were trimmed by 1 base and 4 bases, with 9 bases remaining between them. This clonotype was observed at least ten times. The target antigen is unknown. The sequence derives from a man aged 50-59 years who received an inactivated influenza vaccine. The J gene is TRBJ2-3, the V gene TRBV12-3 or TRBV12-4; possibly TRBD2 for D (5 bases). The sequenced sample was PBMCs from blood, obtained 14 to 15 days before vaccination. The CDR3 is CASSLGGSPDTQYF. As DNA, the CDR3 is TGTGCCAGCAGTTTAGGTGGGAGCCCAGATACGCAGTATTTT.